This is a list of T cell receptor beta chains from one sample in a study of breast tumors, draining lymph nodes, adjacent tissues. TCRdb used MiXCR to reprocess the multiplex PCR reads, holding one entry per CDR3 protein. The sample holds about 63,000 distinct CDR3 sequences, approximately 57% seen once. Sequencing used breast tumor tissue. The source is a female donor with breast cancer. Some clones in this sample may be carry-over from other donors' samples. Each CDR3 is given with its conserved first and last residue. The D gene is left open where the match is weak. Expanded clones are given a class, and other clones once, few, many or no size at all.

TRBJ2-3 . TRBD2 TRBV7-3 CASSFFPGLAGGLPDTQYF TGTGCCAGCAGCTTCTTCCCGGGACTAGCGGGGGGGCTTCCAGATACGCAGTATTTT
TRBJ1-3 . TRBD1 TRBV5-1 CASSPRDRSPKSGNTIYF TGCGCCAGCAGCCCCAGGGACAGGTCTCCTAAATCTGGAAACACCATATATTTT
TRBJ2-3 few . TRBV24-1 CATSGSDTDTQYF TGTGCCACCAGTGGTTCCGACACAGATACGCAGTATTTT
TRBJ2-7 . . TRBV7-2 CASSLEGPSYEQYF TGTGCCAGCAGCTTAGAGGGGCCCTCCTACGAGCAGTACTTC
TRBJ2-5 many TRBD1 TRBV12-3/TRBV12-4 CASSYGTGDYGTQYF TGTGCCAGCAGTTACGGGACAGGGGATTATGGGACCCAGTACTTC
TRBJ2-5 . . TRBV3-1 CASSQRSGPWETQYF TGTGCCAGCAGCCAACGTTCTGGCCCTTGGGAGACCCAGTACTTC
TRBJ2-7 many TRBD1 TRBV11-2 CASSLGPGTGKTYEQYF TGTGCCAGCAGCTTAGGCCCGGGGACAGGGAAGACCTACGAGCAGTACTTC
TRBJ1-1 few TRBD1 TRBV3-1 CASSQGDRPNTEAFF TGTGCCAGCAGCCAAGGGGACAGACCGAACACTGAAGCTTTCTTT
TRBJ2-7 . . TRBV7-3 CASSHGERGEQSF TGTGCCAGCAGCCACGGGGAGAGGGGAGAGCAGTCCTTC
TRBJ1-5 . . TRBV29-1 CSVDQWDTDTQHF TGCAGCGTCGACCAGTGGGATACGGATACGCAGCATTTT